This TCR beta chain was recorded in a study of CXCR3-negative and CXCR3-positive naive CD8 T cells. From germline, CDR1 is SGHDT and CDR2 YYEEEE. The CDR3 totals 13 residues. UMI-labeled 5' RACE TRB cDNA libraries were prepared from the cells. TCRdb re-analyzed the 5' RACE reads; it lists each CDR3 protein once, without DNA. The sample table includes 43,000 or so distinct CDR3 sequences. The chain couples TRBV5-6 to TRBJ1-2; the D call of TRBD1 rests on TCRdb alone, since no DNA is present to check it. The sequence came from a human donor in good health. Some clones in this sample may be carry-over from other donors' samples. The specimen sequenced was naive CXCR3- CD8+ T cells from blood. Subset denoted: CD45RO-CCR7+CD27+CD95- naive CD8+ T cells lacking CXCR3 (TNR3-). The CDR3 reads CASSTDRTYGYTF.